This is a list of T cell receptor beta chains from one sample in a study of cytomegalovirus exposure and HLA in healthy donors. Here immunoSEQ multiplex PCR was the method, and the copy in TCRdb shows in-frame clones only, minus some. The sample contains some 45,000 clones, about 94% of which appear only once. The sequencing input was PBMCs. These TCRs come from a young man in good health and CMV-seronegative. Each CDR3 is given with its conserved first and last residue. Each record gives: D gene, clone size, J gene, V gene, CDR3 protein, CDR3 DNA. The D gene is left open where the match is weak. Clone size, where shown, is once, few, many, or a class for clones that have expanded.

TRBD1	-	TRBJ1-5	TRBV19	CASSIDPNPGTGPSNQPQHF	TGTGCCAGTAGTATAGATCCGAACCCAGGGACAGGGCCAAGCAATCAGCCCCAGCATTTT
-	-	TRBJ1-3	TRBV11-3	CASSLGGTGNTIYF	TGTGCCAGCAGCTTAGGAGGGACTGGAAACACCATATATTTT
-	-	TRBJ2-7	TRBV18	CASSPPQNYEQYF	TGTGCCAGCTCACCGCCTCAGAATTACGAGCAGTACTTC
-	-	TRBJ1-5	TRBV6-5	CASSDRLNQPQHF	TGTGCCAGCAGCGACAGGCTCAATCAGCCCCAGCATTTT
TRBD1	-	TRBJ2-7	TRBV27	CASSWTGGAGGQYF	TGTGCCAGCAGCTGGACAGGGGGCGCGGGCGGGCAGTACTTC
TRBD1	-	TRBJ2-1	TRBV2	CASMTPGTGLDEQFF	TGTGCCAGCATGACCCCCGGGACAGGGCTTGATGAGCAGTTCTTC
TRBD1	-	TRBJ1-2	TRBV7-3	CASSSWDRVHYGYTF	TGTGCCAGCAGCTCATGGGACAGGGTACACTATGGCTACACCTTC
TRBD2	once	TRBJ2-7	TRBV6-1	CASSGTSGGLRGSYEQYF	TGTGCCAGCAGTGGGACTAGCGGGGGGTTAAGGGGCTCCTACGAGCAGTACTTC
-	-	TRBJ1-1	TRBV4-1	CASSHAEAFF	TGCGCCAGCAGCCACGCGGAAGCTTTCTTT
TRBD2	-	TRBJ2-2	TRBV7-9	CASSFLAGDLANTGELFF	TGTGCCAGCAGCTTTCTAGCGGGCGACCTCGCGAACACCGGGGAGCTGTTTTTT
TRBD2	-	TRBJ2-1	TRBV9	CASSTGLAGGGSYNEQFF	TGTGCCAGCAGCACGGGACTAGCGGGAGGGGGATCCTACAATGAGCAGTTCTTC
TRBD2	-	TRBJ2-7	TRBV9	CASSVTTSGRDEQYF	TGTGCCAGCAGCGTAACAACTAGCGGGAGGGACGAGCAGTACTTC
TRBD1	-	TRBJ2-5	TRBV4-2	CASSQVGTGEWGQETQYF	TGTGCCAGCAGCCAAGTGGGGACAGGGGAATGGGGCCAAGAGACCCAGTACTTC
TRBD2	-	TRBJ2-5	TRBV7-2	CASSNRLAGGGETQYF	TGTGCCAGCAGCAATCGACTAGCGGGGGGTGGGGAGACCCAGTACTTC
TRBD1	-	TRBJ2-5	TRBV15	CATSARDRGGETQYF	TGTGCCACCAGCGCCCGGGACAGGGGTGGAGAGACCCAGTACTTC
TRBD1	-	TRBJ1-1	TRBV6-5	CASSTGPGQGRSFF	TGTGCCAGCAGTACAGGACCGGGACAGGGTCGTTCTTTCTTT
-	-	TRBJ1-1	TRBV19	CASRKDINTEAFF	TGTGCCAGTAGGAAAGACATTAACACTGAAGCTTTCTTT
-	few	TRBJ1-3	TRBV10-3	CAISGGPGNTIYF	TGTGCCATCAGTGGGGGGCCTGGAAACACCATATATTTT
TRBD1	once	TRBJ2-1	TRBV12-5	CASGLVVGTATNEQFF	TGTGCTAGTGGTTTGGTAGTCGGGACAGCAACTAATGAGCAGTTCTTC
-	-	TRBJ2-3	TRBV5-1	CASSSVTDTQYF	TGCGCCAGCAGCTCAGTCACAGATACGCAGTATTTT
TRBD1	-	TRBJ1-3	TRBV6-5	CASRTGGASGNTIYF	TGTGCCAGCAGGACAGGGGGCGCTTCTGGAAACACCATATATTTT
-	-	TRBJ2-7	TRBV28	CASSSSYEQYF	-
TRBD1	once	TRBJ2-7	TRBV5-6	CASSLGTGTGDEQYF	TGTGCCAGCAGCTTGGGCACCGGGACAGGGGACGAGCAGTACTTC
TRBD1	-	TRBJ2-2	TRBV6-5	CASSFGQVVTGELFF	TGTGCCAGCAGTTTTGGACAGGTGGTCACCGGGGAGCTGTTTTTT
-	-	TRBJ2-5	TRBV6-1	CASTSGLLETQYF	TGTGCCAGCACCTCAGGACTACTAGAGACCCAGTACTTC
-	-	TRBJ2-1	TRBV7-2	CASSPDSGHTYNEQFF	TGTGCCAGCAGCCCCGATAGCGGACACACCTACAATGAGCAGTTCTTC
-	-	TRBJ1-5	TRBV27	CASSSGPGGDQPQHF	TGTGCCAGCAGTTCCGGGCCGGGGGGGGATCAGCCCCAGCATTTT
-	-	TRBJ1-6	TRBV7-2	CASSPPVYNSPLHF	TGTGCCAGCAGCCCCCCCGTTTATAATTCACCCCTCCACTTT
TRBD1	-	TRBJ1-2	TRBV29-1	CSVARDSQDYGYTF	TGCAGCGTTGCTCGGGACAGCCAGGACTATGGCTACACCTTC
TRBD1	-	TRBJ2-2	TRBV19	CASSIATGRNTGELFF	TGTGCCAGTAGTATCGCGACAGGGCGTAACACCGGGGAGCTGTTTTTT
TRBD1	-	TRBJ2-1	TRBV9	CASSGGEGGQGHYNEQFF	TGTGCCAGCAGCGGAGGGGAAGGGGGACAGGGGCACTACAATGAGCAGTTCTTC
TRBD2	few	TRBJ2-1	TRBV27	CASSLYLGGTNVEQFF	TGTGCCAGCAGTTTATATCTCGGGGGGACTAATGTTGAGCAGTTCTTC
-	-	TRBJ2-3	TRBV15	CATSRVSRYSGGTQYF	TGTGCCACCAGCAGAGTTTCCCGATACTCCGGGGGTACGCAGTATTTT
TRBD1	-	TRBJ2-7	TRBV6-5	CASSANPGQAHF	TGTGCCAGCAGTGCCAATCCGGGACAGGCCCATTTC
-	-	TRBJ1-3	TRBV9	CASSGGVSGNTIYF	TGTGCCAGCAGCGGGGGAGTCTCTGGAAACACCATATATTTT
TRBD2	-	TRBJ2-2	TRBV7-2	CASSQTSGSITGELFF	TGTGCCAGCAGCCAGACTAGCGGGAGTATCACCGGGGAGCTGTTTTTT
-	-	TRBJ2-2	TRBV11-2	CASSLAPGKTGELFF	TGTGCCAGCAGCTTAGCGCCAGGGAAGACCGGGGAGCTGTTTTTT
TRBD2	-	TRBJ2-2	TRBV6-5	CASTGGNTGELFF	TGTGCCAGCACGGGGGGAAACACCGGGGAGCTGTTTTTT
-	-	TRBJ2-2	TRBV9	CASSVVISVDTGELFF	TGTGCCAGCAGCGTAGTAATTAGCGTAGACACCGGGGAGCTGTTTTTT
TRBD2	once	TRBJ2-7	TRBV7-6	CASSGGEGQGYGQYF	TGTGCCAGCAGCGGAGGGGAGGGGCAGGGCTACGGGCAGTACTTC
-	-	TRBJ2-5	TRBV6-5	CASSYSWTQQETQYF	TGTGCCAGCAGTTACTCGTGGACACAACAAGAGACCCAGTACTTC
TRBD2	-	TRBJ2-7	TRBV9	CASSVEGASGGRREQYF	TGTGCCAGCAGCGTAGAAGGGGCTAGCGGGGGGCGGCGAGAGCAGTACTTC
TRBD1	-	TRBJ1-1	TRBV11-1	CASSQTGGLGNTEAFF	TGTGCCAGCAGCCAGACAGGGGGCTTGGGGAACACTGAAGCTTTCTTT
TRBD1	-	TRBJ1-2	TRBV28	CASSLEAGPGGGYGYTF	TGTGCCAGCAGTTTAGAAGCGGGGCCAGGGGGCGGCTATGGCTACACCTTC
-	-	TRBJ1-1	TRBV12-5	CASGALLGGTNTEAFF	TGTGCTAGTGGTGCCCTCCTGGGGGGGACGAACACTGAAGCTTTCTTT
TRBD1	-	TRBJ1-3	TRBV11-3	CASSFDRENGNTIYF	TGTGCCAGCAGCTTCGACAGGGAGAATGGAAACACCATATATTTT
-	-	TRBJ1-2	TRBV6-1	CASSSGPSGYGYTF	TGTGCCAGCAGTTCAGGGCCCTCTGGCTATGGCTACACCTTC
-	-	TRBJ2-1	TRBV5-1	CASSLAQGGDYNEQFF	TGCGCCAGCAGCTTGGCCCAAGGGGGGGACTACAATGAGCAGTTCTTC
-	-	TRBJ2-7	TRBV27	CASTSAGSSYEQYF	TGTGCCAGCACCTCTGCGGGGAGCTCCTACGAGCAGTACTTC